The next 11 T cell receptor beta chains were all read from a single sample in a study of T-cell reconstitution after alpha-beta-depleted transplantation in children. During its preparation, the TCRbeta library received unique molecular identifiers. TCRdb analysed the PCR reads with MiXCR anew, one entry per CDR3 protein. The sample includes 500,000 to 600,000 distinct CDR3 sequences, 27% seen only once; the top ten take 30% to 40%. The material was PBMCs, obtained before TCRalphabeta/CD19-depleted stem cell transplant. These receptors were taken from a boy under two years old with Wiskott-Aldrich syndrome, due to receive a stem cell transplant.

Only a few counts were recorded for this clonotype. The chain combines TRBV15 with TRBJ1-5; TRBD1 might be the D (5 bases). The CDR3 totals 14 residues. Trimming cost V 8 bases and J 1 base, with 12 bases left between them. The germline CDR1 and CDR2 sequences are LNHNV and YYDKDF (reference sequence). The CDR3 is CATGRGGSNQPQHF. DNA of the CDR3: TGTGCCACCGGGAGGGGAGGGAGCAATCAGCCCCAGCATTTT.

DNA for the CDR3: TGCGCCAGCAGCCAAGATGCCACGATAAACTATGGCTACACCTTC. Translated: CASSQDATINYGYTF. The V and J genes are TRBV4-1 and TRBJ1-2; D gene uncertain. The CDR3 is made up of 15 amino acids. In germline, CDR1 is MGHRA, CDR2 YSYEKL. The V gene lost 0 bases and the J gene lost 2 bases, with 10 bases spanning the gap.

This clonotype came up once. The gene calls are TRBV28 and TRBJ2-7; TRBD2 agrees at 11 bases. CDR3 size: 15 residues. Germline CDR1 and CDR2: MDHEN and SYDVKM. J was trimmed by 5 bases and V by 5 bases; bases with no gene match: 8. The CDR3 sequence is CASSIALAGGDEQYF. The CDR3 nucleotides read TGTGCCAGCAGTATAGCCCTAGCGGGAGGTGACGAGCAGTACTTC.

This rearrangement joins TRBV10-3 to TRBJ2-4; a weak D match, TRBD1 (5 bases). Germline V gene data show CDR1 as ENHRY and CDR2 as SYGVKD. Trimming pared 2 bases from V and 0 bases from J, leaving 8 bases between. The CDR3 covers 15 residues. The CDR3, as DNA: TGTGCCATCAGTGAGGGGGCGCTAGCCAAAAACATTCAGTACTTC. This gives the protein CAISEGALAKNIQYF.

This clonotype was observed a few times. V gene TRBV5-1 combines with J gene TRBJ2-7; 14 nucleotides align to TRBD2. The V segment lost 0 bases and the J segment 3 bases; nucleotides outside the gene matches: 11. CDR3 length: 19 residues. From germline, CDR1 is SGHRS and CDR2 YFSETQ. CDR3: CASSLEGGTSGSFFYEQYF. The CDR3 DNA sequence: TGCGCCAGCAGCTTGGAAGGGGGGACTAGCGGGAGCTTCTTCTACGAGCAGTACTTC.

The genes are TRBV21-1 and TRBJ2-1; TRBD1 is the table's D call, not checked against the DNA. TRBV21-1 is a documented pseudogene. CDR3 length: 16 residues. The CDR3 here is CASSKVGSGERDEQFF. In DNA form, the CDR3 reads TGTGCCAGCAGCAAAGTAGGGTCGGGAGAGAGGGATGAGCAGTTCTTC.

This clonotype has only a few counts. The CDR3 protein is CASSFPTKPSQGLAGDLYEQYF. CDR3 in DNA: TGTGCCAGCAGTTTCCCAACAAAACCCAGCCAAGGACTAGCGGGAGATCTATACGAGCAGTACTTC. The rearrangement uses TRBV28 and TRBJ2-7; 13 bases agree with TRBD2. CDR3 length: 22 residues. Germline V gene sequence: CDR1 MDHEN, CDR2 SYDVKM. Trimming cost V 3 bases and J 4 bases; bases outside gene matches: 24.

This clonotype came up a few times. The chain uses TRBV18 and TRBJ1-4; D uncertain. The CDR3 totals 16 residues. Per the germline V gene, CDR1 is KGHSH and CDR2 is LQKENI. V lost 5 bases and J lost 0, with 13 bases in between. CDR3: CASSVLTATTNEKLFF. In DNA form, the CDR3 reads TGTGCCAGCTCAGTGCTGACGGCTACAACTAATGAAAAACTGTTTTTT.

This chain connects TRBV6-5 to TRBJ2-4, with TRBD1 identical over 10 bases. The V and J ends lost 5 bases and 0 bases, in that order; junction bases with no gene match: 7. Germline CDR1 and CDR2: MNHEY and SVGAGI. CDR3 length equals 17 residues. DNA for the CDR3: TGTGCCAGCAGTAACGGACAGGGGGACCTAGCCAAAAACATTCAGTACTTC. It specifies CASSNGQGDLAKNIQYF.

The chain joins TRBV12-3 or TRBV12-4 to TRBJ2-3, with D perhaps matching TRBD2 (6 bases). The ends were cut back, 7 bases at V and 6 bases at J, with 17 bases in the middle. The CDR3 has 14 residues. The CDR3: CASTPRDPRDTQYF. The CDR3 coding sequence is TGTGCCAGCACCCCGCGGGACCCGCGGGATACGCAGTATTTT.

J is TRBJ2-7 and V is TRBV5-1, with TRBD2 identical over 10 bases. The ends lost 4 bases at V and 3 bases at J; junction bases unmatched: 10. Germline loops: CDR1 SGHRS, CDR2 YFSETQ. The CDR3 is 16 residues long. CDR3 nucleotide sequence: TGCGCCAGCAGCGGAATCCCCGGGACTAGCGACTACGAGCAGTACTTC. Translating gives CASSGIPGTSDYEQYF.